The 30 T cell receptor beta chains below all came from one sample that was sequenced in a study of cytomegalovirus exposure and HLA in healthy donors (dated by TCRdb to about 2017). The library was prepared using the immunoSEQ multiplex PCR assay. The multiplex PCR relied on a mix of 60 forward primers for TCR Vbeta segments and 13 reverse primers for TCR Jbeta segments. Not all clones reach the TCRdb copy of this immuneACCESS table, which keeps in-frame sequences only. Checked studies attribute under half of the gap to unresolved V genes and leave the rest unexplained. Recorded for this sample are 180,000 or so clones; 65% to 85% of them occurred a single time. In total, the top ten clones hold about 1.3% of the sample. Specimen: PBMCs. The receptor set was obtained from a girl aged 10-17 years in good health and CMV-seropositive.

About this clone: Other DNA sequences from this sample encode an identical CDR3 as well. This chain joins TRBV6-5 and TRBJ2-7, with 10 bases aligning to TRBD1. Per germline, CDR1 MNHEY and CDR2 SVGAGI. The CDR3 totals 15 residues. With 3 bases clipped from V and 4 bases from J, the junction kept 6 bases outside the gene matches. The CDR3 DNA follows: TGTGCCAGCAGTTATCTGGACAGGGGGAGTTACGAGCAGTACTTC. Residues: CASSYLDRGSYEQYF.

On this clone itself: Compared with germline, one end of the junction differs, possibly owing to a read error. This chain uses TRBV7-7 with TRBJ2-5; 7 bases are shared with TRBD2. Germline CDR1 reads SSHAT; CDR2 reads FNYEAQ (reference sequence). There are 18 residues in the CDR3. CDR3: CASSLRSSSGLARETQYF. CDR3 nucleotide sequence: TGTGCTAGCAGCCTAAGATCAAGTAGCGGGTTAGCGCGGGAGACCCAGTACTTC.

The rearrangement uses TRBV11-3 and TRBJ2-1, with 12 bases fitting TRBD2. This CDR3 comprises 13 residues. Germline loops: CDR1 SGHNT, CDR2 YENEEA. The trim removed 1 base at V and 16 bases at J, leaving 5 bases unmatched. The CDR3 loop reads CASSLGTSGINFF. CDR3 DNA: TGTGCCAGCAGCTTAGGGACTAGCGGGATTAATTTCTTC.

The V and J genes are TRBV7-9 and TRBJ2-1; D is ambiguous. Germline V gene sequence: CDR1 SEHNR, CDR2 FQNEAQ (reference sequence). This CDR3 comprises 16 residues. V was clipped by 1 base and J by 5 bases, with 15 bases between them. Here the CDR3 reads CASSLVKRNRNNEQFF. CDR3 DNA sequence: TGTGCCAGCAGCTTAGTTAAGCGAAACCGAAACAATGAGCAGTTCTTC.

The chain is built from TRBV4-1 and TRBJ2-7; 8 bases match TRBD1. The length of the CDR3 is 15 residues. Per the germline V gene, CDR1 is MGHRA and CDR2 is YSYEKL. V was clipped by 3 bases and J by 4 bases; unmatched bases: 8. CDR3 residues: CASSHPGTGVYEQYF. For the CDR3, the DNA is TGCGCCAGCAGCCACCCTGGGACAGGTGTTTACGAGCAGTACTTC.

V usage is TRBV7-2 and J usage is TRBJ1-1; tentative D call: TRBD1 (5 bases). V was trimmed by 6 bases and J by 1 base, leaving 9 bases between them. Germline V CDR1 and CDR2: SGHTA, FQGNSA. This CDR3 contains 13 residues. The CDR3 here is CASRRTGNTEAFF. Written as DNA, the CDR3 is TGTGCCAGCAGACGAACAGGGAACACTGAAGCTTTCTTT.

The CDR3 region is CASSDPGQGVPYEQYF. Written as DNA, the CDR3 is TGTGCCAGCAGTGATCCGGGACAGGGGGTCCCCTACGAGCAGTACTTC. This chain uses TRBV25-1 with TRBJ2-7; TRBD1 matches 11 bases. The germline gives CDR1 MGHDK, CDR2 SYGVNS. V was clipped by 3 bases and J by 2 bases; unmatched bases: 6. The CDR3 covers 16 residues.

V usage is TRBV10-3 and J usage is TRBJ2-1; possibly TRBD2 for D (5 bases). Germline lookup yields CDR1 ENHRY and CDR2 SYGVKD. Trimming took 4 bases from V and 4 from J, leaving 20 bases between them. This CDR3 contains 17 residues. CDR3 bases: TGTGCCATCAGTGCCCCAGCGGTCCCGACTACTTACAATGAGCAGTTCTTC. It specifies CAISAPAVPTTYNEQFF.

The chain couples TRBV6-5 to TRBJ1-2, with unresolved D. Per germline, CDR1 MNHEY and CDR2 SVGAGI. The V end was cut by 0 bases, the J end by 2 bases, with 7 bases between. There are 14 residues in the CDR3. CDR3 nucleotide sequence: TGTGCCAGCAGTTACTCGTCGACAAACTATGGCTACACCTTC. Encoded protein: CASSYSSTNYGYTF.

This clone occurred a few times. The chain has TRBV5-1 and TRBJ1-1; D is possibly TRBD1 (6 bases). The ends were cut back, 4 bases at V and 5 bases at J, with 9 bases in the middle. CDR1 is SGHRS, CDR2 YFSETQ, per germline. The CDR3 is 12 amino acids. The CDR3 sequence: CASSQQGTEAFF. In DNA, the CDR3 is TGCGCCAGCAGCCAACAGGGAACTGAAGCTTTCTTT. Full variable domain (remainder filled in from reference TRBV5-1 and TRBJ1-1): KAGVTQTPRYLIKTRGQQVTLSCSPISGHRSVSWYQQTPGQGLQFLFEYFSETQRNKGNFPGRFSGRQFSNSRSEMNVSTLELGDSALYLCASSQQGTEAFFGQGTRLTVV.

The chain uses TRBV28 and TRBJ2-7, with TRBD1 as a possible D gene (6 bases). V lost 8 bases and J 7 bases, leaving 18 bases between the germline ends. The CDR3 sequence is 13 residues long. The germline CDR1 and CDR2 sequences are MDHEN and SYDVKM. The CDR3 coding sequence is TGTGCCAGCTCAGGGGCGCTCGTTAGGGAGCAGTACTTC. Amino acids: CASSGALVREQYF.

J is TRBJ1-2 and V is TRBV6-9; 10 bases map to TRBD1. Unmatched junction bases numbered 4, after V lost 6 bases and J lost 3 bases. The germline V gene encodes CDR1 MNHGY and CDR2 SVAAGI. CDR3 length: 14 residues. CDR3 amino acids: CASSLGQGYYGYTF. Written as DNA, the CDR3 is TGTGCCAGCAGCTTGGGACAGGGGTACTATGGCTACACCTTC.

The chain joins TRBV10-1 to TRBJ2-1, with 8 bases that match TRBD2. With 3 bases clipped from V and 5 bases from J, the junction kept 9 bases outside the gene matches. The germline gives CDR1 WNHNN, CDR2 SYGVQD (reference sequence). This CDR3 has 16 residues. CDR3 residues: CASSEVASGPDNEQFF. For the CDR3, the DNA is TGCGCCAGCAGTGAAGTGGCTAGCGGGCCGGACAATGAGCAGTTCTTC.

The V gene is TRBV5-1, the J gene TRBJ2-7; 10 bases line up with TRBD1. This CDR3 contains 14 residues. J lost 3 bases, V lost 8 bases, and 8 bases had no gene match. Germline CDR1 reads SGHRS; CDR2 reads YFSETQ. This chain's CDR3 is CASSPGQGFYEQYF. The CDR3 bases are TGCGCCAGTTCACCGGGACAGGGGTTCTACGAGCAGTACTTC.

In nucleotides, the CDR3 is TGTGCCAGCAGCCCACCTTTTTCGGTAGCGGGAGCTTGGGAGCAGTACTTC. It yields the protein CASSPPFSVAGAWEQYF. The chain is built from TRBV7-2 and TRBJ2-7; 9 nucleotides align to TRBD2. This CDR3 is 17 amino acids long. Germline assignment: CDR1 SGHTA and CDR2 FQGNSA. The ends lost 5 bases at V and 7 bases at J; junction bases unmatched: 18. Full variable domain (missing parts from reference TRBV7-2 and TRBJ2-7): GAGVSQSPSNKVTEKGKDVELRCDPISGHTALYWYRQSLGQGLEFLIYFQGNSAPDKSGLPSDRFSAERTGGSVSTLTIQRTQQEDSAVYLCASSPPFSVAGAWEQYFGPGTRLTVT.

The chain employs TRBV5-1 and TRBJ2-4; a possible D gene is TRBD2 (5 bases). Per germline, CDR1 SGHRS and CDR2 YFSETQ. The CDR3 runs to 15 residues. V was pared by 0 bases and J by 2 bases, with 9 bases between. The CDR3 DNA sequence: TGCGCCAGCAGCTTGGTAGACGGGACCAAAAACATTCAGTACTTC. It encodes CASSLVDGTKNIQYF.

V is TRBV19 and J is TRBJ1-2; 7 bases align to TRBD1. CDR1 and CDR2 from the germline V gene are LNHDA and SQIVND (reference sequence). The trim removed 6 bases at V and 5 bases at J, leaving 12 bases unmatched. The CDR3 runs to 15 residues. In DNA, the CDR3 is TGTGCCAGTAGAAATCGACAGGGCGTCTTATATGGCTACACCTTC. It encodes CASRNRQGVLYGYTF.

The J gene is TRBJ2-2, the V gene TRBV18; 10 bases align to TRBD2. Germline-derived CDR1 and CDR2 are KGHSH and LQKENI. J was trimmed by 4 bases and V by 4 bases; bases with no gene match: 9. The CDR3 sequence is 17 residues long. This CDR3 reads CASSLLASGRGTGELFF. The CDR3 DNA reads TGTGCCAGCTCACTCCTCGCTAGCGGGAGAGGCACCGGGGAGCTGTTTTTT.

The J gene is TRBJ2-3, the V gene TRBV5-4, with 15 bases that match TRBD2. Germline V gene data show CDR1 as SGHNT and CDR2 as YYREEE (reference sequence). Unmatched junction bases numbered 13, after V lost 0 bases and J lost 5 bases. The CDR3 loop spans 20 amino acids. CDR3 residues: CASSLVGLAGGSETGDTQYF. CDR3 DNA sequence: TGTGCCAGCAGCTTGGTGGGACTAGCGGGAGGTAGTGAGACGGGAGATACGCAGTATTTT.

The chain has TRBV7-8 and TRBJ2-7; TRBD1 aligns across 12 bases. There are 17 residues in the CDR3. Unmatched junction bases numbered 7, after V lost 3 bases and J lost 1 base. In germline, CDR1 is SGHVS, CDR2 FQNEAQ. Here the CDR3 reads CASSLPGQGAVSYEQYF. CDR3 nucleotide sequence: TGTGCCAGCAGCTTGCCGGGACAGGGGGCAGTATCCTACGAGCAGTACTTC.

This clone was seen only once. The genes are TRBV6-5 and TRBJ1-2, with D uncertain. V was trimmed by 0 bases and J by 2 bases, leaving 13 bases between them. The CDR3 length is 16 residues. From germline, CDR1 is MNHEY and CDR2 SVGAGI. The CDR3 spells CASSYSSATHNYGYTF. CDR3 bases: TGTGCCAGCAGTTACTCGAGTGCTACCCACAACTATGGCTACACCTTC.

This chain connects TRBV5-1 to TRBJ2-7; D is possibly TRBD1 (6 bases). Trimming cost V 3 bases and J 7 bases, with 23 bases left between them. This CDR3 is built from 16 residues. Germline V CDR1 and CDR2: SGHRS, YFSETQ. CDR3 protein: CASSWQAGAGGGEQYF. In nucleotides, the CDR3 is TGCGCCAGCAGCTGGCAGGCAGGGGCTGGTGGCGGGGAGCAGTACTTC.

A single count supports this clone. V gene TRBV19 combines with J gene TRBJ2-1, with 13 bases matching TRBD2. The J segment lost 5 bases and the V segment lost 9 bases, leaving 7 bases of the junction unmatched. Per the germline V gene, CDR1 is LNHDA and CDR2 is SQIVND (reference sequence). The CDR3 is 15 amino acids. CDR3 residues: CASRLAGGRHNEQFF. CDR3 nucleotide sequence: TGTGCCAGCCGACTAGCGGGAGGCCGTCACAATGAGCAGTTCTTC.

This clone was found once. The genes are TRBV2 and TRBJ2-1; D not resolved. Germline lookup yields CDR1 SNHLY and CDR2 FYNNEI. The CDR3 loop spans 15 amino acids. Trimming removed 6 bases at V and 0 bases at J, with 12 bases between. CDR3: CASRIQVISYNEQFF. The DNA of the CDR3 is TGTGCCAGCAGAATCCAGGTGATCTCCTACAATGAGCAGTTCTTC.

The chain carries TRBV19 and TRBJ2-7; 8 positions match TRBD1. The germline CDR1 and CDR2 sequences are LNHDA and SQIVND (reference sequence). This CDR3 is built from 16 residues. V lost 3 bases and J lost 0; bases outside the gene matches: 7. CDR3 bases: TGTGCCAGTAGTATTTCCGGACAGGGAACCTCCTACGAGCAGTACTTC. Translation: CASSISGQGTSYEQYF. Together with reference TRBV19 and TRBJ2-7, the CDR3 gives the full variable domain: DGGITQSPKYLFRKEGQNVTLSCEQNLNHDAMYWYRQDPGQGLRLIYYSQIVNDFQKGDIAEGYSVSREKKESFPLTVTSAQKNPTAFYLCASSISGQGTSYEQYFGPGTRLTVT.

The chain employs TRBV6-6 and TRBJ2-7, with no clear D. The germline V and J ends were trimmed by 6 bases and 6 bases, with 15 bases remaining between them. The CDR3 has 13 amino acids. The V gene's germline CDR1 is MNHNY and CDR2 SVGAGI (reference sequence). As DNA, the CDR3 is TGTGCCAGCAGCCCCATTAGCCTGGGCGAGCAGTACTTC. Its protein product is CASSPISLGEQYF.

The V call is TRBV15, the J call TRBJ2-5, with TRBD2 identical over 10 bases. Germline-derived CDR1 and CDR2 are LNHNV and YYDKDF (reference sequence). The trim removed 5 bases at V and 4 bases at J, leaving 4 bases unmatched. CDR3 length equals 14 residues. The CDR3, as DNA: TGTGCCACCAGCGGGACTAGCGATATAGAGACCCAGTACTTC. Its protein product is CATSGTSDIETQYF.

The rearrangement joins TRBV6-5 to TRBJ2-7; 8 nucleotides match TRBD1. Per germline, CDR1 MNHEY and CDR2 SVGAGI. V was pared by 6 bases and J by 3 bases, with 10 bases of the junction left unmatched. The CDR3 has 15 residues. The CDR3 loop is CASSQDRGRNYEQYF. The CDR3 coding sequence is TGTGCCAGCAGCCAAGACAGGGGACGCAACTACGAGCAGTACTTC.

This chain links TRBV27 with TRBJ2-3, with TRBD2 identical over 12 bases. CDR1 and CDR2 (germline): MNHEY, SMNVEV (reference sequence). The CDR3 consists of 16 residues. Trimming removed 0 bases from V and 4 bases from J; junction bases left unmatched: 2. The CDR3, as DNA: TGTGCCAGCAGTTTATCGGCTAGCGGGAGGGCAGATACGCAGTATTTT. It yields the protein CASSLSASGRADTQYF.

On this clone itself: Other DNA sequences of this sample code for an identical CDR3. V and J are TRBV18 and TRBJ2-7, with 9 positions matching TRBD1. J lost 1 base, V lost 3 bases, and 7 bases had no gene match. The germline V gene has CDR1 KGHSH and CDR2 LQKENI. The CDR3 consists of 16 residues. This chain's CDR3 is CASSPRTGEGSYEQYF. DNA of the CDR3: TGTGCCAGCTCACCTCGGACAGGGGAAGGTTCCTACGAGCAGTACTTC. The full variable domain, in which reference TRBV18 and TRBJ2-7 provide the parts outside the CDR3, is NAGVMQNPRHLVRRRGQEARLRCSPMKGHSHVYWYRQLPEEGLKFMVYLQKENIIDESGMPKERFSAEFPKEGPSILRIQQVVRGDSAAYFCASSPRTGEGSYEQYFGPGTRLTVT.